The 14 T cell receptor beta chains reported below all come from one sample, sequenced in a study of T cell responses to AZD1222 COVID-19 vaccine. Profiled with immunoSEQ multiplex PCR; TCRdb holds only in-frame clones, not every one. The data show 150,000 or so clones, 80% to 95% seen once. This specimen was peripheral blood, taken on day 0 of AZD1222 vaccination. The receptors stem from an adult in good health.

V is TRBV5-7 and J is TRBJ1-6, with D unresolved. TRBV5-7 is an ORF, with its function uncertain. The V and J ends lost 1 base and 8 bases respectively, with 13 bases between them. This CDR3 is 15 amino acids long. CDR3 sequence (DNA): TGTGCCAGCAGCTTGTGTCGTGGCCCCTATTCACCCCTCCACTTT. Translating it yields CASSLCRGPYSPLHF.

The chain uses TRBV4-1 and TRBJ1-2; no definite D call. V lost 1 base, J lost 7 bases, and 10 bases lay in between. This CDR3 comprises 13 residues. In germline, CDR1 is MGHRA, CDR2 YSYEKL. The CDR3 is CASSQAGWVGYTF. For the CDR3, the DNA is TGCGCCAGCAGCCAAGCGGGATGGGTTGGCTACACCTTC.

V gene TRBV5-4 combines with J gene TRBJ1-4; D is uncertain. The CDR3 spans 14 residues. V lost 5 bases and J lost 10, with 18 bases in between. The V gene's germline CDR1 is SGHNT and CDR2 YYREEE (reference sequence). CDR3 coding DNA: TGTGCCAGCAGTCCGGAGGCCTTAGGCCGAAAACTGTTTTTT. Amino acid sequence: CASSPEALGRKLFF.

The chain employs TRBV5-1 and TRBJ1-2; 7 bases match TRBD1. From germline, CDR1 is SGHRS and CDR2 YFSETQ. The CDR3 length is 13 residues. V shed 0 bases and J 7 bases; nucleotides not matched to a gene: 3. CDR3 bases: TGCGCCAGCAGCTTGGAAAGGGGGCGTGGCTACACCTTC. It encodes CASSLERGRGYTF. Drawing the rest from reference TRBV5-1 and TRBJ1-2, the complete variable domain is KAGVTQTPRYLIKTRGQQVTLSCSPISGHRSVSWYQQTPGQGLQFLFEYFSETQRNKGNFPGRFSGRQFSNSRSEMNVSTLELGDSALYLCASSLERGRGYTFGSGTRLTVV.

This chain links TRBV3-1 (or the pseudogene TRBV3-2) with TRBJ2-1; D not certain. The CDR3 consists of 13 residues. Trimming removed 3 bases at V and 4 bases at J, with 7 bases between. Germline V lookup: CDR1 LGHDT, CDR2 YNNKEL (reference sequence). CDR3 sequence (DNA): TGTGCCAGCAGCCACCTCCTTTACAATGAGCAGTTCTTC. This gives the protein CASSHLLYNEQFF.

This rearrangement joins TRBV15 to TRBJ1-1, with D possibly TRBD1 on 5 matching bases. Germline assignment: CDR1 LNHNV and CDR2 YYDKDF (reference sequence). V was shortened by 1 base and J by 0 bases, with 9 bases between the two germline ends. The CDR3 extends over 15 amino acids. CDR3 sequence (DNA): TGTGCCACCAGCAGAGCCTGGGGGGTGAACACTGAAGCTTTCTTT. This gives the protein CATSRAWGVNTEAFF.

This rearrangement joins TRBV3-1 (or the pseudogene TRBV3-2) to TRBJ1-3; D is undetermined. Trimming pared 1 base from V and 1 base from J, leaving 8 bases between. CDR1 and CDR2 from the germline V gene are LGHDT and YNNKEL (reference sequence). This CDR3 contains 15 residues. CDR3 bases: TGTGCCAGCAGCCAAGTTTGGGGTTCTGGAAACACCATATATTTT. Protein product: CASSQVWGSGNTIYF.

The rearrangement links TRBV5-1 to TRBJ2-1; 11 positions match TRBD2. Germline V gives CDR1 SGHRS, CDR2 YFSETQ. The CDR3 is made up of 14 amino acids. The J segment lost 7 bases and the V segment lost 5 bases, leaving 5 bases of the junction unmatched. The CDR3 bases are TGCGCCAGCAGGTTACTAGCGGGAGTTAATGAGCAGTTCTTC. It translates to CASRLLAGVNEQFF.

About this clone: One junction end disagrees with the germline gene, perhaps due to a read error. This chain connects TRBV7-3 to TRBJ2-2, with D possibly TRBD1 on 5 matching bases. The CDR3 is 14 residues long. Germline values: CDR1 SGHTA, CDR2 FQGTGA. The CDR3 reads CASSLTGNTGELFF. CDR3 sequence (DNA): TGTGCCAGCAGCCTAACAGGAAACACCGGGGAGCTGTTTTTT.

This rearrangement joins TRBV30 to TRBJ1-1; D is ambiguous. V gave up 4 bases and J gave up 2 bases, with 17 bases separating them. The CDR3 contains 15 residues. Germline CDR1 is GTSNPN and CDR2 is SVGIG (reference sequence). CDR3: CAWNYRTAINTEAFF. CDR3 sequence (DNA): TGTGCCTGGAATTACCGGACCGCGATCAACACTGAAGCTTTCTTT.

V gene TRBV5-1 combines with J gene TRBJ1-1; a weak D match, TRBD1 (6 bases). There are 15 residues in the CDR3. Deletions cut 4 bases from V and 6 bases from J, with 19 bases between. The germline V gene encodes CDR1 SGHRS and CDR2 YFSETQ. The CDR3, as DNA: TGCGCCAGCAGCCAATACAGGGATGGTAACGCTGAAGCTTTCTTT. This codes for CASSQYRDGNAEAFF.

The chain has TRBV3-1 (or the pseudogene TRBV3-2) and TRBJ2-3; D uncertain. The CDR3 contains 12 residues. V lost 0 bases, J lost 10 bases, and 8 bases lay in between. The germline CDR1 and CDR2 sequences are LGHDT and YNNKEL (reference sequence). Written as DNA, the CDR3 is TGTGCCAGCAGCCAAGAGGGCCTAGCGCAGTATTTT. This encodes CASSQEGLAQYF.

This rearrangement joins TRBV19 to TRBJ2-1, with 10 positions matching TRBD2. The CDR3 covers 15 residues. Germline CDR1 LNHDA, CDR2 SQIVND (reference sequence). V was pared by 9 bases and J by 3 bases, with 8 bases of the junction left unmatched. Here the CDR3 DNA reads TGTGCCAGATCCCTAGCGGGGGCACTCTACAATGAGCAGTTCTTC. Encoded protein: CARSLAGALYNEQFF.

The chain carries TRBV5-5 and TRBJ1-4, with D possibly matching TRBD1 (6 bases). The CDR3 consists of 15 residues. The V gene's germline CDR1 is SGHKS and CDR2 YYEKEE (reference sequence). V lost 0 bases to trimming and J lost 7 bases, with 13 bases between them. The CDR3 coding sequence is TGTGCCAGCAGCTTGGAGGGTCAGGGGAGTGAAAAACTGTTTTTT. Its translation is CASSLEGQGSEKLFF.